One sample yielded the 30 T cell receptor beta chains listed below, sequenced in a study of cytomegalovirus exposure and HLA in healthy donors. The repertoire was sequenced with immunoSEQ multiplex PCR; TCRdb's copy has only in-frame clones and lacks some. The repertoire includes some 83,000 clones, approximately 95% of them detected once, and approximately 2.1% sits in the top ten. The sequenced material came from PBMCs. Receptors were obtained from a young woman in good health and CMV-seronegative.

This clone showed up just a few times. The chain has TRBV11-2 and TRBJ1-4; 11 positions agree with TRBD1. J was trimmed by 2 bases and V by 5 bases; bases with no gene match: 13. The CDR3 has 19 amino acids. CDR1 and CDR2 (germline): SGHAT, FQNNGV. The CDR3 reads CASSIGQGAERGTNEKLFF. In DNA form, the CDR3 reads TGTGCCAGCAGCATCGGACAGGGGGCAGAGAGGGGGACTAATGAAAAACTGTTTTTT.

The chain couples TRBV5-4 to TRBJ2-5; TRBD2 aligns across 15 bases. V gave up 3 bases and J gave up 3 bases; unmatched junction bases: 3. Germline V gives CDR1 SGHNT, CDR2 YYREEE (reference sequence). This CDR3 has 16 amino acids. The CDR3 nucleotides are TGTGCCAGCAGCTGGACTAGCGGGGGGGTTGAAGAGACCCAGTACTTC. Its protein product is CASSWTSGGVEETQYF.

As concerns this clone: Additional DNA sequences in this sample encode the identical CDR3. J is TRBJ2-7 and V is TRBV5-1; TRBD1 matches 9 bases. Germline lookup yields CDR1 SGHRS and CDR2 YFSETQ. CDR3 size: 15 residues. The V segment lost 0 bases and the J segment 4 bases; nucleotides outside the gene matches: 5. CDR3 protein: CASSLVQGASYEQYF. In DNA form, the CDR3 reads TGCGCCAGCAGCTTGGTACAGGGGGCTTCTTACGAGCAGTACTTC.

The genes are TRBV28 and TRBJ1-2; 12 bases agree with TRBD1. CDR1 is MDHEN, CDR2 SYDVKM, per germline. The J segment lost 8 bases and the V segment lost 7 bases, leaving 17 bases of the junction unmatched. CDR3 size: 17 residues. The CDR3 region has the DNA TGTGCCAGCACCCGACCGGGACAGGGGGCGTCAGGGGAGGGCTACACCTTC. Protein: CASTRPGQGASGEGYTF.

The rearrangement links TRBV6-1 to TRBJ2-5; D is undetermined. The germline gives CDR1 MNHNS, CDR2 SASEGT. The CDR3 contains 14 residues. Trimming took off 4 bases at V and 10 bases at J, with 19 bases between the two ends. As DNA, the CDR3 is TGTGCCAGCAGTGCCCCAAGTCTTGTCACGAGCCAGTACTTC. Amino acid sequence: CASSAPSLVTSQYF.

This chain's CDR3 is CASSRDRGHTGELFF. The DNA for the CDR3 is TGTGCCAGCAGCCGAGACAGGGGGCATACCGGGGAGCTGTTTTTT. The chain couples TRBV7-6 to TRBJ2-2, with 10 positions matching TRBD1. The germline gives CDR1 SGHVS, CDR2 FNYEAQ. The CDR3 is 15 amino acids. V was pared by 5 bases and J by 5 bases, with 5 bases of the junction left unmatched. Drawing the rest from reference TRBV7-6 and TRBJ2-2, the complete variable domain is GAGVSQSPRYKVTKRGQDVALRCDPISGHVSLYWYRQALGQGPEFLTYFNYEAQQDKSGLPNDRFSAERPEGSISTLTIQRTEQRDSAMYRCASSRDRGHTGELFFGEGSRLTVL.

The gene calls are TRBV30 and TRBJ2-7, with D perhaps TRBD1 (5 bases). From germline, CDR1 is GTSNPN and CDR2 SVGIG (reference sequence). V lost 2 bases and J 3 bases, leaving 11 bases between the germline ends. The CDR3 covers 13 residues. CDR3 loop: CAWSLGLNYEQYF. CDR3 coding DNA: TGTGCCTGGAGTTTGGGGCTGAACTACGAGCAGTACTTC.

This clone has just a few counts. This chain's CDR3 is CASSPGEAYEQYF. The CDR3 nucleotides read TGTGCCAGCTCCCCGGGAGAGGCCTACGAGCAGTACTTC. The chain links TRBV18 to TRBJ2-7, with D tentatively TRBD2 (6 bases). Germline V lookup: CDR1 KGHSH, CDR2 LQKENI. V shed 6 bases and J shed 2 bases, with 11 bases lying between them. The CDR3 has 13 amino acids.

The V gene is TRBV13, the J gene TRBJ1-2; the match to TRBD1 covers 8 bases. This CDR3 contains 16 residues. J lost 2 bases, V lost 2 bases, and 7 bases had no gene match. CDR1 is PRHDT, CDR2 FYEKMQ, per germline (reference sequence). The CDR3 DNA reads TGTGCCAGCAGCTTACTTCGGACAGGGACCAACTATGGCTACACCTTC. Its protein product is CASSLLRTGTNYGYTF.

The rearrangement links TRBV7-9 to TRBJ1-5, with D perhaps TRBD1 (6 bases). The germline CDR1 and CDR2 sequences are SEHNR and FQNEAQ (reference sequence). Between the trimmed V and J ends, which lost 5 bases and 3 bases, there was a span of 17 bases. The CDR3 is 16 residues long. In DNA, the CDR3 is TGTGCCAGCAGCCCCGTATCCCAGGGGAACAATCAGCCCCAGCATTTT. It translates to CASSPVSQGNNQPQHF.

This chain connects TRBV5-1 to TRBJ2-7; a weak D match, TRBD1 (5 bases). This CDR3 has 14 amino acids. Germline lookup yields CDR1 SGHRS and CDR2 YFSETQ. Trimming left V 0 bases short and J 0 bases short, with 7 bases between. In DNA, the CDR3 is TGCGCCAGCAGCTTGGCACAGGTCTCCTACGAGCAGTACTTC. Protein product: CASSLAQVSYEQYF.

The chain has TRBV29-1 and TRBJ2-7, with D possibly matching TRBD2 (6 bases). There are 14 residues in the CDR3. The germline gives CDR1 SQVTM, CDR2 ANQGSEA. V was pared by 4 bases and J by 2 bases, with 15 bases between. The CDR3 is CSVVTRREAYEQYF. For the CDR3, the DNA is TGCAGCGTTGTAACTAGGAGGGAAGCCTACGAGCAGTACTTC.

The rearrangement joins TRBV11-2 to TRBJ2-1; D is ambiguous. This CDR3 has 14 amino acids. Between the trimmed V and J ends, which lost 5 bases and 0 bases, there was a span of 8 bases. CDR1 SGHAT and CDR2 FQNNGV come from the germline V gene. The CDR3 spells CASSPSSSYNEQFF. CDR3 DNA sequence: TGTGCCAGCAGCCCCAGTTCCTCCTACAATGAGCAGTTCTTC.

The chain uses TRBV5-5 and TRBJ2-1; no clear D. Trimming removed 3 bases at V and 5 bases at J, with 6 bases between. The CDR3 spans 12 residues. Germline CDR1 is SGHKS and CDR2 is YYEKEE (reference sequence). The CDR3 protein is CASSYTDNEQFF. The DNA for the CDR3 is TGTGCCAGCAGCTATACGGACAATGAGCAGTTCTTC.

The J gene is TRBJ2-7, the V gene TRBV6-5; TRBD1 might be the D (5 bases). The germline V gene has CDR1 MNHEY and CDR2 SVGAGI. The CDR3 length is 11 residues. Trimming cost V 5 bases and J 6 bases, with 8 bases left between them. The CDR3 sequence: CASSVTGEQYF. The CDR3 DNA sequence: TGTGCCAGCAGTGTTACAGGCGAGCAGTACTTC.

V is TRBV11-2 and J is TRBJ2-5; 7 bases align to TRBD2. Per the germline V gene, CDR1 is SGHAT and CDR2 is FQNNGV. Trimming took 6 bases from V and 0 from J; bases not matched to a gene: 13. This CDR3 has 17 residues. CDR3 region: CASSLHRGVAYQETQYF. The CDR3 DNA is TGTGCCAGCAGTCTCCATCGGGGGGTGGCGTACCAAGAGACCCAGTACTTC.

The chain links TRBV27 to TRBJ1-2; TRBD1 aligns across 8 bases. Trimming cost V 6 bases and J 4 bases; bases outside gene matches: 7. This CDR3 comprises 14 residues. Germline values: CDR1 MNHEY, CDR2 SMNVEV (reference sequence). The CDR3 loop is CASRAGGQAYGYTF. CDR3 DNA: TGTGCCAGCAGAGCCGGGGGACAGGCCTATGGCTACACCTTC.

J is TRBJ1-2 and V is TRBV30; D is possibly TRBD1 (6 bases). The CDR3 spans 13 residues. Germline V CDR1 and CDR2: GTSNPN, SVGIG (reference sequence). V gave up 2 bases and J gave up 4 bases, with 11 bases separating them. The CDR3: CAWSSTGFYGYTF. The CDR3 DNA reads TGTGCCTGGAGTTCCACAGGGTTCTATGGCTACACCTTC.

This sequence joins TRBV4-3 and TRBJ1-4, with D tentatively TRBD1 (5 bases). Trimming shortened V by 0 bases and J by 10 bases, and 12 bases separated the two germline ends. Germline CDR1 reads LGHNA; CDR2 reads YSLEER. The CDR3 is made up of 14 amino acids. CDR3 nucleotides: TGCGCCAGCAGCCAAGACCCAGGGTTAGGAAAACTGTTTTTT. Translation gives CASSQDPGLGKLFF.

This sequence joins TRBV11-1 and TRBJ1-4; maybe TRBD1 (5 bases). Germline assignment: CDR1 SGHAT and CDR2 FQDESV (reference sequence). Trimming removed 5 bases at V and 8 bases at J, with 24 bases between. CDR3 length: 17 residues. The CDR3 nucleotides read TGTGCCAGCAGCCAAGACGAGGGACCGGGAGTTAGGGAAAAACTGTTTTTT. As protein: CASSQDEGPGVREKLFF.

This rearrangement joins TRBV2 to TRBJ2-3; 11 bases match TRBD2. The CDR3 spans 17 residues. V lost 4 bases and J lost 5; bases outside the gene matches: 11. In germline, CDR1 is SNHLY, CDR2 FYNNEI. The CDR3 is CASSASLAGGPGDTQYF. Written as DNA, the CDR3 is TGTGCCAGCAGTGCATCGTTAGCGGGGGGGCCAGGAGATACGCAGTATTTT.

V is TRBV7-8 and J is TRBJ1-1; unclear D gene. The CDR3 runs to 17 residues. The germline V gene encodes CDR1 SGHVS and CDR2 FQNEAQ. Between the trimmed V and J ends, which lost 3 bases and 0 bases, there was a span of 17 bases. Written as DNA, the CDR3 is TGTGCCAGCAGCTTGTTTGGGCGCAGGATAATGAACACTGAAGCTTTCTTT. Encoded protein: CASSLFGRRIMNTEAFF.

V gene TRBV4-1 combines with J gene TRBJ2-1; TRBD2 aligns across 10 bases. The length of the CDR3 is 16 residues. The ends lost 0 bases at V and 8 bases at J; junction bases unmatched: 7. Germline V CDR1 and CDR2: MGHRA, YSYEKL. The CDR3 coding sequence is TGCGCCAGCAGCCAAGACGATCCTAGCGGGAGTCATGAGCAGTTCTTC. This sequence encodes CASSQDDPSGSHEQFF.

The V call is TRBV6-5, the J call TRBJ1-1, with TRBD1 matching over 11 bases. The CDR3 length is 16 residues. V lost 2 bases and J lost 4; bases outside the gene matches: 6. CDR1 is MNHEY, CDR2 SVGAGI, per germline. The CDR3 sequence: CASSYGTGGLSTEAFF. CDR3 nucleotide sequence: TGTGCCAGCAGTTACGGGACAGGGGGTTTAAGCACTGAAGCTTTCTTT.

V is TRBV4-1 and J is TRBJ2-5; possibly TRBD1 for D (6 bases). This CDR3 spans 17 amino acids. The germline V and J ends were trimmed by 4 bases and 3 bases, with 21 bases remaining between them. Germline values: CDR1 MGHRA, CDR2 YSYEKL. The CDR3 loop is CASSPRPGTRNEETQYF. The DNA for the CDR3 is TGCGCCAGCAGCCCACGGCCTGGGACACGGAATGAAGAGACCCAGTACTTC.

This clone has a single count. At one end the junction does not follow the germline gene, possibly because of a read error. As DNA, the CDR3 is TGTGCCAGCGGCCGACAGGGCTACATACGGGACTTC. This sequence encodes CASGRQGYIRDF. V gene TRBV11-2 combines with J gene TRBJ2-7; 7 bases map to TRBD1. Germline V CDR1 and CDR2: SGHAT, FQNNGV. The CDR3 sequence is 12 residues long.

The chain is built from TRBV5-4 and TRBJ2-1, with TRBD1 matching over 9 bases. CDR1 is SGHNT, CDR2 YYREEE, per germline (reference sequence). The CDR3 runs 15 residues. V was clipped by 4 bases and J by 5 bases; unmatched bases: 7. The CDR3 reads CASSLGQGSHNEQFF. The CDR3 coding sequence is TGTGCCAGCAGCCTTGGACAGGGGTCCCACAATGAGCAGTTCTTC. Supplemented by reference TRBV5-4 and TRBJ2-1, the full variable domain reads ETGVTQSPTHLIKTRGQQVTLRCSSQSGHNTVSWYQQALGQGPQFIFQYYREEENGRGNFPPRFSGLQFPNYSSELNVNALELDDSALYLCASSLGQGSHNEQFFGPGTRLTVL.

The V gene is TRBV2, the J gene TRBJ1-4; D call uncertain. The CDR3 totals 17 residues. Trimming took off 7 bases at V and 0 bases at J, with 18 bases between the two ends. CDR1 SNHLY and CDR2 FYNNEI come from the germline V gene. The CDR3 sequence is CASTRPGSSATNEKLFF. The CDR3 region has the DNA TGTGCCAGCACCCGACCGGGAAGTAGTGCAACTAATGAAAAACTGTTTTTT.

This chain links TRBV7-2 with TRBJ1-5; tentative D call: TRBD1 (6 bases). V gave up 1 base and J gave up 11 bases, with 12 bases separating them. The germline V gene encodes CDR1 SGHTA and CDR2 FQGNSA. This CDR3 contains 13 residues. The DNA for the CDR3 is TGTGCCAGCAGCTTAGGGGTGAGGGACACCCAGCATTTT. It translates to CASSLGVRDTQHF.

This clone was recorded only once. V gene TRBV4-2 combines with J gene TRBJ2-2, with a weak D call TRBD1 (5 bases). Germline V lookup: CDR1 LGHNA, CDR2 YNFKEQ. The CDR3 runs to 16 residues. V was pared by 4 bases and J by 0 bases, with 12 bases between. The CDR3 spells CASSPVDNSNTGELFF. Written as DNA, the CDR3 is TGTGCCAGCAGCCCAGTGGACAACTCGAACACCGGGGAGCTGTTTTTT.